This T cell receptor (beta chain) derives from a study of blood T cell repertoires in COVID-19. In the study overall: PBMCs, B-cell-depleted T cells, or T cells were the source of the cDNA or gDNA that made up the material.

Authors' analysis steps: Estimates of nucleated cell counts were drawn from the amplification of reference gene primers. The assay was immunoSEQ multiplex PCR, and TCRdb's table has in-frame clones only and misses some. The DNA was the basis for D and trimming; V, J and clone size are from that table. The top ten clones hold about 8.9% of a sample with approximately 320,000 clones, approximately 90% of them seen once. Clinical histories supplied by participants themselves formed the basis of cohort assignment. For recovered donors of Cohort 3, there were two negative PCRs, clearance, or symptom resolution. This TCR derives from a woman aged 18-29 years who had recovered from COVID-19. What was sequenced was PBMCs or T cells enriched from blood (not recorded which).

The CDR3 spells CASSLQLAGGPKDTQYF. The CDR3 region has the DNA TGTGCCAGCAGCTTACAATTAGCGGGAGGGCCTAAAGATACGCAGTATTTT. This sequence joins TRBV7-8 and TRBJ2-3; TRBD2 matches at 11 bases. Germline V gene sequence: CDR1 SGHVS, CDR2 FQNEAQ. V lost 2 bases and J lost 5; bases outside the gene matches: 9. CDR3 size: 17 residues.